The TCR beta chain under discussion was sequenced for a study of T cells in Graves' hyperthyroidism and ophthalmopathy. Participants, patients aged 18 to 65, had newly diagnosed hyperthyroidism with a duration under 2 months. Germline CDR1 reads SNHLY; CDR2 reads FYNNEI. This CDR3 region has 11 residues. The germline V and J ends were trimmed by 7 bases and 3 bases, with 7 bases remaining between them. The CDR3 regions of TCR beta were amplified from RNA transcripts. A set of HTBI primers served as the primers for a first-round RT-PCR of the TCR CDR3. TCRdb re-analysed the multiplex PCR reads in MiXCR, keeping a single row per CDR3 protein. The table shows 730,000 or so distinct CDR3 sequences, with about 19% occurring only once. Concerning this clonotype: A read error may explain this, as a much larger clone is one base away.

Sequencing input: blood. The sequence derives from a woman aged 50 to 65 with Graves' hyperthyroidism that later progressed to Graves' ophthalmopathy. The chain combines TRBV2 with TRBJ2-7, with D possibly TRBD1 on 6 matching bases. The CDR3 loop reads CASKQGYEQYF. The DNA for the CDR3 is TGTGCCAGCAAACAGGGCTACGAGCAGTACTTC.